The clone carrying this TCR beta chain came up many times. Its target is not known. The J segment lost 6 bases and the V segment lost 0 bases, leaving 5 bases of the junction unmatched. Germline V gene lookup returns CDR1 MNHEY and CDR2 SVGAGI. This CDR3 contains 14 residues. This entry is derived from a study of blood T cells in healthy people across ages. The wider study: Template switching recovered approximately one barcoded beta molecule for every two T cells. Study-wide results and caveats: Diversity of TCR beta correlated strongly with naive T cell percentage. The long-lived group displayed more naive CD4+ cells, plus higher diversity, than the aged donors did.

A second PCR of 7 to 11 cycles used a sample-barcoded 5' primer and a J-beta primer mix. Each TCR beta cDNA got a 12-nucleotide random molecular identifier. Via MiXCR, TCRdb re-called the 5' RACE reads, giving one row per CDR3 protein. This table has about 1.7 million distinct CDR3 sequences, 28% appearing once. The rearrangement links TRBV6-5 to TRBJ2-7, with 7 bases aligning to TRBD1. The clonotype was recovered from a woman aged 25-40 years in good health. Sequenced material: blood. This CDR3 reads CASSYSDRAREQYF. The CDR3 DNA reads TGTGCCAGCAGTTACTCAGACAGGGCCCGCGAGCAGTACTTC.